This T cell receptor beta chain was recorded in a study of blood T cells in healthy people across ages. Every donor contributed around 10 milliliters of peripheral blood by blood draw. The use of a sample-barcoded 5' primer and a J-beta primer mix characterized a second PCR of roughly 7 to 12 cycles. MiXCR, applied by TCRdb to the 5' RACE reads, yields one record per CDR3 protein. The sample consists of fewer than 1.5 million distinct CDR3 sequences, 42% of them appearing once. The CDR3 is made up of 17 amino acids. CDR1 and CDR2 (germline): SEHNR, FQNEAQ (reference sequence). Trimming cost V 5 bases and J 0 bases; bases outside gene matches: 8.

The rearrangement links TRBV7-9 to TRBJ2-5, with 11 positions matching TRBD2. Sequencing was carried out using blood. The receptor's source is a woman aged 18-29 years in good health. This CDR3 is CASSLSSSGGYQETQYF. The CDR3 DNA reads as TGTGCCAGCAGCCTTTCGTCTAGCGGGGGGTACCAAGAGACCCAGTACTTC.